The TCR beta chain under discussion was sequenced for a study of regulatory T cells in long-lasting Graves disease. In the study overall: Graves' patients (newly diagnosed) had been on antithyroid drugs under 3 months.

This sample's time point: newly diagnosed GD, antithyroid drugs for less than 3 months. TCR sequences were obtained from RNA taken from PBMCs. The patients were enrolled through endocrinology in Xi'an, China. V shed 3 bases and J 0 bases; nucleotides not matched to a gene: 5. The CDR3 covers 15 residues. This clonotype was recorded at least ten times. Through Arm-PCR of CDR3 regions and iRepertoire HTBI primers, TCR beta libraries were built. From the multiplex PCR reads, TCRdb called clonotypes with MiXCR, one entry per CDR3 protein. The data contain approximately 480,000 distinct CDR3 sequences, roughly 16% of them singletons. A further study also used this sample, focusing on T cells in Graves' hyperthyroidism and ophthalmopathy. That paper adds: Most clonotypes expanded in the thyroid (above 0.001) were also present in blood.

The sequencing here drew on peripheral blood mononuclear cells (PBMCs), taken at new diagnosis, from a patient treated with antithyroid drugs. The V gene is TRBV12-3 or TRBV12-4, the J gene TRBJ2-7, with 7 bases aligning to TRBD2. This clonotype was obtained from a man aged 40-55 years with Graves disease. The CDR3 DNA reads as TGTGCCAGCAGTTTCTCCGGGGGGATCTCCTACGAGCAGTACTTC. Translated, it gives CASSFSGGISYEQYF.